Sequencing of this T cell receptor beta chain was carried out in a study of OX40 agonist ivuxolimab in advanced cancers. Study information: Among those treated, three patients had partial responses, one with hepatocellular carcinoma and two with cutaneous melanoma.

Germline V gene sequence: CDR1 SGHNT, CDR2 YYREEE (reference sequence). V shed 4 bases and J 2 bases; nucleotides not matched to a gene: 11. The CDR3 spans 17 residues. The assay was immunoSEQ multiplex PCR, and TCRdb's table has in-frame clones only and misses some. The sample gives 60,000 to 90,000 clones, roughly 90% of which show up once; 0.37% is in the top ten. The starting material was CD4+ or CD8+ T cells sorted from blood, obtained in a trial of the OX40 agonist ivuxolimab. This TCR was sampled from an adult with an advanced solid tumor such as melanoma, head and neck, liver or kidney cancer. The chain employs TRBV5-4 and TRBJ2-3, with 9 bases fitting TRBD2. For the CDR3, the DNA is TGTGCCAGCAGCCTCGGTTCGCGGGGGGGCGTCACAGATACGCAGTATTTT. It yields the protein CASSLGSRGGVTDTQYF.